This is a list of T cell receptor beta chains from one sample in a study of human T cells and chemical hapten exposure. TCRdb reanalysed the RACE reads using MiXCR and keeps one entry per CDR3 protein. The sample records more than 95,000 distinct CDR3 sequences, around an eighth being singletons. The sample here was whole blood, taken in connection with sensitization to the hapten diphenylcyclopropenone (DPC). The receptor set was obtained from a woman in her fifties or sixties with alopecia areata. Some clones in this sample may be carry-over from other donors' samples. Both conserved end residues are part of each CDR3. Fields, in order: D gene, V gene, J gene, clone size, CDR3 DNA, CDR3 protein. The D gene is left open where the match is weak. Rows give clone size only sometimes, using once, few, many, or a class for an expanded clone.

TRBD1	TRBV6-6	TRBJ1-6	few	TGTGCCAGCAGTCCTGACAGGGGTTCACCCCTCCACTTT	CASSPDRGSPLHF
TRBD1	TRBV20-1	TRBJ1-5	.	TGCAGTGCTAAGGGACAGAATCAGCCCCAGCATTTT	CSAKGQNQPQHF
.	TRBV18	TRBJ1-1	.	TGTGCCAGCTCACCACGAGGGGGGCCAGCTTTCTTT	CASSPRGGPAFF
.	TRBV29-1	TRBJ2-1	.	TGCAGCGTTGAAGCGGGGAAAGGGTCTTACAATGAGCAGTTCTTC	CSVEAGKGSYNEQFF
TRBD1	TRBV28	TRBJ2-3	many	TGTGCCAGCAGAGGGACAGCTAGCACAGATACGCAGTATTTT	CASRGTASTDTQYF
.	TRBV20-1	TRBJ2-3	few	TGCAGTGCTAGAGCCAGCCCTAGCACAGATACGCAGTATTTT	CSARASPSTDTQYF
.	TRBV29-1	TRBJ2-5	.	TGCAGCGTTGAAGCGATCCAAGAGACCCAGTACTTC	CSVEAIQETQYF
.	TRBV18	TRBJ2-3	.	TGTGCCAGCGGAGGCACAGATACGCAGTATTTT	CASGGTDTQYF
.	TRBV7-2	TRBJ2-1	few	TGTGCCAGCAGCTTAGGTCCATCTTCCGCCAATGAGCAGTTCTTC	CASSLGPSSANEQFF
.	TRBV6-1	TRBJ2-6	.	TGTACCAGCAGTGGAGGCAGGGGTGGGGCCAACGTCCTGACTTTC	CTSSGGRGGANVLTF
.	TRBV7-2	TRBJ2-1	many	TGTGCCAGCAGCCCTTGGGTTCAGGGGAATGAGCAGTTCTTC	CASSPWVQGNEQFF
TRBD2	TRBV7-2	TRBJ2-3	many	TGTGCCAGCAGCTTAGTAGCGGGGTCAGGAGATACGCAGTATTTT	CASSLVAGSGDTQYF
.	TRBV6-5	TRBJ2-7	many	TGTGCCAGCAGTCAATCAGATTCCTACGAGCAGTACTTC	CASSQSDSYEQYF
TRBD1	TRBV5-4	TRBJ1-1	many	TGTGCCAGCCGGCCACCGGGACAGGGGGCCACTGAAGCTTTCTTT	CASRPPGQGATEAFF
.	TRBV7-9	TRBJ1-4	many	TGTGCCAGCGGCTACCCCGGGGGATCGAATGAAAAACTGTTTTTT	CASGYPGGSNEKLFF
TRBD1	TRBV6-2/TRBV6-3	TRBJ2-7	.	TGTGCCAGCCTTTCCCGCTTCGACAGGGAGCACGAGCAGTACTTC	CASLSRFDREHEQYF
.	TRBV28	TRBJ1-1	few	TGTGCCAGCAGTTTAAGAGACAGCTACACTGAAGCTTTCTTT	CASSLRDSYTEAFF
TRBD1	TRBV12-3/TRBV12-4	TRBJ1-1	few	TGTGCCAGCAGTTACGAACAGGGGGAAGCTTTCTTT	CASSYEQGEAFF
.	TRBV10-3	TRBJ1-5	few	TGTGCCATCAGTGACGGACGGTCAAGGAATCAGCCCCAGCATTTT	CAISDGRSRNQPQHF
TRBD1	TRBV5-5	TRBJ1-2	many	TGTGCCAGCACCTGGACAGGGGATGCACAGGACTATGGCTACACCTTC	CASTWTGDAQDYGYTF
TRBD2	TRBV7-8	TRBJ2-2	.	TGTGCCGGGGGGGGAACCGCCACCGGGGAGCTGTTTTTT	CAGGGTATGELFF
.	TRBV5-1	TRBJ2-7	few	TGCGCCAGCAGCGTCGACGGGGTCAACGAGCAGTACTTC	CASSVDGVNEQYF
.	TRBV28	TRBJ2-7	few	TGTGCCAGCACCCAGGCAAACTACGAGCAGTACTTC	CASTQANYEQYF
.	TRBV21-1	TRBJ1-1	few	TGTGCCAGCAGCTTCATAAAACAGGGGGCATCGAACACTGAAGCTTTCTTT	CASSFIKQGASNTEAFF